Sequencing of this TCR beta chain was carried out in a study of vaccination effects on CD4 cells after COVID-19 (dated by TCRdb to about 2022). As for the study more broadly: Post-vaccine samples across the study were collected a median of 72 days after the second dose, with a range of 14 to 241. The study compared SARS-CoV-2 spike-specific CD4+ TCR repertoires before and after mRNA vaccination in COVID-19 convalescent patients and infection-naive vaccine recipients. A total of 10 COVID-19 convalescent patients and a handful of SARS-CoV-2-naive healthy vaccine recipients were included in the full study. Cultures from other donors in the study were sequenced with the Oncomine TCR Beta short-read assay on an Illumina iSeq 100.

Overall study outcomes, separate from this receptor: The study was limited by a small number of convalescent patients, and early post-infection timepoints were lacking. Among healthy vaccine recipients, nearly all vaccine-induced clones were SARS-CoV-2 mono-reactive, and only 1 of 255 was cross-reactive with common cold coronaviruses. Both infection-induced and vaccine-induced clones contracted markedly at late post-vaccination timepoints, which is consistent with waning T cell responses.

In the ViraFEST assay, PBMC were stimulated with viral peptide pools, and antigen-specific CD4+ T cell clonotypes were then identified by expansion using TCR sequencing. After more than 9 days of culture, CD4+ T cells were isolated with the EasySep CD4+ T cell isolation kit. Participants received two doses of either the BNT162b2 or the mRNA-1273 mRNA SARS-CoV-2 vaccine. Negative nucleocapsid antibody results before and after vaccination confirmed that the healthy vaccine recipients had no prior SARS-CoV-2 infection. Each well held 1.5 million to 2 million PBMC cultured in IMDM containing about 5.4% human AB serum, 10 IU/ml IL-2 and gentamicin, along with roughly 10 ug/ml peptides. Half of the culture medium was replaced with fresh IL-2-containing medium on days 3 and 7. Unless noted otherwise, every peptide stimulation condition was grown in triplicate wells. PBMC were separated from whole blood using Ficoll-Paque Plus gradient centrifugation and were then either cryopreserved at -140C or used fresh. Overlapping peptide pools spanned the spike proteins of SARS-CoV-2 and the common cold coronaviruses HCoV-NL63, HCoV-OC43 and HCoV-229E. Genomic DNA was extracted from cultured CD4+ T cells with the QIAamp micro DNA kit.

The CDR3 measures 14 amino acids from cysteine to phenylalanine. Solely the CDR3 DNA is kept, with 42 bases framed from the first base. The germline V gene (reference sequence) specifies GTSNPN as CDR1 and SVGIG as CDR2. V and J are truncated by 5 bases and 2 bases respectively, leaving an intervening sequence of 13 bases. For this clone: No antigen is known for it. There are no base qualities to consult, and no much larger clone falls within one base.

Receptor libraries were prepared by the immunoSEQ multiplex PCR assay. DNA from the cultured, isolated CD4+ T cells was subjected to TCR beta CDR3 sequencing. The authors' pipeline ran thus. Non-productive TCR sequences were removed and reads were trimmed to the CDR3 region, keeping CDR3s of at least 7 amino acids. Antigen-specific clonotypes were identified with the MANAFEST web app by comparing expansion in peptide wells against reference cultures. To count as positive, a clone had to show expansion at FDR<0.05 compared with the reference and with all other wells, an odds ratio above 5, and a frequency above 0.1% in two replicate wells. Cross-reactive clonotypes were defined as significantly expanded in SARS-CoV-2 spike wells and in at least one common cold coronavirus spike condition. Using the stringdist R package, CDR3 similarity was measured by Levenshtein distance, and unrooted trees were constructed with ape in R 3.6.1. The immuneACCESS repertoire file appears here via TCRdb, limited to in-frame rearrangements. These files lack a portion of the clones; in checked studies, under half of the deficit traces to unresolved V genes, and the cause of the others is not known. That table furnishes V, J and clone size, whereas the DNA furnished D and trimming. The table for this sample lists tens of thousands of clones; 74% of them were counted only once. The ten largest clones represent 13% to 15% of the sample.

The chain was built from TRBV30 and TRBJ1-5; the D segment cannot be called with confidence. The TCR was taken from a human donor who received a COVID-19 vaccine. The sequencing used CD4+ T cells from PBMCs cultured with HCoV-229E spike peptides, collected after COVID-19 vaccination. According to the study, the label for this sample's cell subset or site signals: HCoV-229E spike overlapping peptide pool stimulation. The CDR3 protein: CAWQSKNRNQPQHF. The DNA sequence reads TGTGCCTGGCAGTCGAAGAACCGCAATCAGCCCCAGCATTTT.